This T cell receptor (beta chain) was recorded in a study of immune evolution from preneoplasia to lung adenocarcinoma. The repertoire was sequenced with immunoSEQ multiplex PCR; TCRdb's copy has only in-frame clones and lacks some. The sample contains some 6,100 clones, roughly 80% of which appear only once. V lost 7 bases, J lost 5 bases, and 10 bases stayed unmatched. CDR3 length: 17 amino acids. Germline CDR1 and CDR2: LNHDA and SQIVND (reference sequence). The sequenced sample consisted of FFPE invasive lung adenocarcinoma tissue. V and J are TRBV19 and TRBJ2-2; TRBD2 aligns across 13 bases. This clonotype was obtained from a person aged 55 to 75 with lung adenocarcinoma. This CDR3 is CASTPRGTSGKTGELFF. DNA of the CDR3: TGTGCCAGTACCCCTAGAGGGACTAGCGGGAAAACCGGGGAGCTGTTTTTT.